This is a list of T cell receptor beta chains from one sample in a study of T-cell reconstitution after alpha-beta-depleted transplantation in children. MiXCR, applied by TCRdb to the PCR reads, yields one record per CDR3 protein. The sample carries around 200,000 distinct CDR3 sequences, about 9.2% recorded once. The sample consisted of PBMCs from the stem cell graft donor, taken from the stem cell graft. The receptors were sampled from a human donor who donated a stem cell graft to a child with acute lymphoblastic leukemia. Both conserved end residues are part of each CDR3.

j_call: TRBJ2-3
v_call: TRBV20-1
cdr3_aa: CSARKLAGADTQYF

j_call: TRBJ1-4
v_call: TRBV5-1
cdr3_aa: CASIFGREGEKLFF

j_call: TRBJ2-3
v_call: TRBV20-1
cdr3_aa: CSPSDSTDTQYF

j_call: TRBJ1-5
v_call: TRBV19
cdr3_aa: CASGTQGVQPQHF

j_call: TRBJ1-4
v_call: TRBV3-1
cdr3_aa: CASSQYWGDQPTNEKLFF

j_call: TRBJ1-2
v_call: TRBV24-1
cdr3_aa: CATSDPTGGNYGYTF

j_call: TRBJ1-5
v_call: TRBV4-3
cdr3_aa: CASSQGRVTGVSNQPQHF

j_call: TRBJ1-5
v_call: TRBV20-1
cdr3_aa: CSARDREISNQPQHF

j_call: TRBJ2-7
v_call: TRBV6-5
cdr3_aa: CASSYSGGSSSYEQYF

j_call: TRBJ2-5
v_call: TRBV10-2
cdr3_aa: CASRMVLNQETQYF

j_call: TRBJ2-3
v_call: TRBV5-1
cdr3_aa: CASSLVPGVEDTQYF

j_call: TRBJ1-1
v_call: TRBV12-3/TRBV12-4
cdr3_aa: CASGAAARGNTEAFF

j_call: TRBJ2-5
v_call: TRBV28
cdr3_aa: CASSATGLGETQYF

j_call: TRBJ2-3
v_call: TRBV10-2
cdr3_aa: CASGGGIAGGGGDTQYF

j_call: TRBJ2-1
v_call: TRBV4-2
cdr3_aa: CASSHTGTSTYNEQFF

j_call: TRBJ2-3
v_call: TRBV10-3
cdr3_aa: CATGGGVDTQYF

j_call: TRBJ2-7
v_call: TRBV5-1
cdr3_aa: CASSLVSSGSSYEQYF

j_call: TRBJ2-5
v_call: TRBV5-5
cdr3_aa: CASSLGQGDQETQYF

j_call: TRBJ2-7
v_call: TRBV5-1
cdr3_aa: CASTPTGVFPSTYEQYF

j_call: TRBJ2-5
v_call: TRBV20-1
cdr3_aa: CSARVVAGGREAQYF

j_call: TRBJ2-7
v_call: TRBV6-2/TRBV6-3
cdr3_aa: CASSLPSLSYEQYF

j_call: TRBJ1-2
v_call: TRBV5-1
cdr3_aa: CASNSLGDDYGYTF

j_call: TRBJ2-5
v_call: TRBV5-1
cdr3_aa: CASSLGLANPGYF

j_call: TRBJ2-2
v_call: TRBV5-1
cdr3_aa: CASSYGTEGTGELFF

j_call: TRBJ1-1
v_call: TRBV6-2/TRBV6-3
cdr3_aa: CASSIQGAQAFF

j_call: TRBJ1-6
v_call: TRBV7-8
cdr3_aa: CASSLGGDSSYNSPLHF

j_call: TRBJ2-3
v_call: TRBV3-1
cdr3_aa: CASSPGLTDTQYF

j_call: TRBJ2-7
v_call: TRBV4-3
cdr3_aa: CASSQDKYSGYEQYF

j_call: TRBJ2-3
v_call: TRBV20-1
cdr3_aa: CSAGDMGLASGLDTQYF

j_call: TRBJ2-1
v_call: TRBV5-5
cdr3_aa: CASSLVREQFF

j_call: TRBJ1-6
v_call: TRBV19
cdr3_aa: CASSIGAPRSNSPLHF

j_call: TRBJ2-3
v_call: TRBV7-6
cdr3_aa: CASSSAVGSIDTQYF

j_call: TRBJ1-6
v_call: TRBV3-1
cdr3_aa: CASSQDGVHSPLHF

j_call: TRBJ1-4
v_call: TRBV9
cdr3_aa: CASSPRTATNEKLFF

j_call: TRBJ2-5
v_call: TRBV12-3/TRBV12-4
cdr3_aa: CASSLGDKETQYF

j_call: TRBJ2-1
v_call: TRBV7-8
cdr3_aa: CASSSELPNEQFF

j_call: TRBJ2-3
v_call: TRBV10-3
cdr3_aa: CAISRTDSLYTDTQYF

j_call: TRBJ2-3
v_call: TRBV18
cdr3_aa: CASSPILAMGTDTQYF

j_call: TRBJ1-6
v_call: TRBV27
cdr3_aa: CASSSRDGFSPLHF

j_call: TRBJ2-5
v_call: TRBV4-1
cdr3_aa: CASSQVAGGPETQYF

j_call: TRBJ2-5
v_call: TRBV12-3/TRBV12-4
cdr3_aa: CASSFHAEETQYF

j_call: TRBJ1-2
v_call: TRBV27
cdr3_aa: CASSPRQGSYYGYTF

j_call: TRBJ2-3
v_call: TRBV12-3/TRBV12-4
cdr3_aa: CASSRRMTFTQYF

j_call: TRBJ2-1
v_call: TRBV10-1
cdr3_aa: CASNPGQGARNEQFF

j_call: TRBJ1-2
v_call: TRBV5-1
cdr3_aa: CASSLYASTVDYTF

j_call: TRBJ2-1
v_call: TRBV12-3/TRBV12-4
cdr3_aa: CASREAGDHNEQFF

j_call: TRBJ2-1
v_call: TRBV6-5
cdr3_aa: CASSLSLGGSYNEQFF

j_call: TRBJ2-3
v_call: TRBV4-2
cdr3_aa: CASSPLGGARASTDTQYF

j_call: TRBJ2-5
v_call: TRBV11-2
cdr3_aa: CASSFQTETQYF

j_call: TRBJ1-1
v_call: TRBV20-1
cdr3_aa: CSAPNRNTEAFF

j_call: TRBJ2-1
v_call: TRBV9
cdr3_aa: CASSVAESSYNEQFF

j_call: TRBJ1-2
v_call: TRBV7-9
cdr3_aa: CASSPETLSLGYTF

j_call: TRBJ2-2
v_call: TRBV29-1
cdr3_aa: CSVGTGGLNNTGELFF

j_call: TRBJ2-6
v_call: TRBV11-3
cdr3_aa: CASSAGFDGANVLTF

j_call: TRBJ1-2
v_call: TRBV29-1
cdr3_aa: CSVELGQPTPYGYTF

j_call: TRBJ2-1
v_call: TRBV14
cdr3_aa: CASTPFRGSSYNEQFF

j_call: TRBJ2-2
v_call: TRBV20-1
cdr3_aa: CSARTGANTGELFF